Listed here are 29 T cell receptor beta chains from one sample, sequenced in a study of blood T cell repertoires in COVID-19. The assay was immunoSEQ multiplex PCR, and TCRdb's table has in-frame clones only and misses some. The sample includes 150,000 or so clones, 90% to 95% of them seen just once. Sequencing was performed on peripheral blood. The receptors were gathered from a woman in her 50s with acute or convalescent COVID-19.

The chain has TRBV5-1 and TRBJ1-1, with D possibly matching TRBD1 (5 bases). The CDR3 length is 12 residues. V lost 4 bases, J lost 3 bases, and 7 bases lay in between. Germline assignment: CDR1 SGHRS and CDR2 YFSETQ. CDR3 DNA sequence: TGCGCCAGCAGCGCAGGGTACACTGAAGCTTTCTTT. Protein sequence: CASSAGYTEAFF.

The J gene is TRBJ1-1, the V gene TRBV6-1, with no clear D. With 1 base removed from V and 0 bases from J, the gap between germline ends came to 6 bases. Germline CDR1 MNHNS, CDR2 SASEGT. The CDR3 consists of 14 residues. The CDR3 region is CASSEGLMNTEAFF. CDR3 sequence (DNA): TGTGCCAGCAGTGAAGGACTGATGAACACTGAAGCTTTCTTT.

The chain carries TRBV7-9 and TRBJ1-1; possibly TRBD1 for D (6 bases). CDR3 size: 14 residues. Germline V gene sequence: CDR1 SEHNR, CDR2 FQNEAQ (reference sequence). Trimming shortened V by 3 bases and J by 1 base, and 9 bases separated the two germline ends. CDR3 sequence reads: CASSLYRANTEAFF. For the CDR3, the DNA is TGTGCCAGCAGCTTGTACAGGGCGAACACTGAAGCTTTCTTT.

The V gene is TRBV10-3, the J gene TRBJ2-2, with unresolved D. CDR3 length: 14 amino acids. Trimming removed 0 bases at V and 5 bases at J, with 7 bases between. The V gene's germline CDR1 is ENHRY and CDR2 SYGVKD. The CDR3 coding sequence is TGTGCCATCAGTGAGTCGACGGGTACCGGGGAGCTGTTTTTT. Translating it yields CAISESTGTGELFF.

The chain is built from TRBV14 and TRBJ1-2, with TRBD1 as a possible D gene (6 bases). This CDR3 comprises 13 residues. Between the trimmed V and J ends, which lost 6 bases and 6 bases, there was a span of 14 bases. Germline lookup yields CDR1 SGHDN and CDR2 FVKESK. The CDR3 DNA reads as TGTGCCAGCAGTCTAGCGGGGGCGAATGGCTACACCTTC. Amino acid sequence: CASSLAGANGYTF.

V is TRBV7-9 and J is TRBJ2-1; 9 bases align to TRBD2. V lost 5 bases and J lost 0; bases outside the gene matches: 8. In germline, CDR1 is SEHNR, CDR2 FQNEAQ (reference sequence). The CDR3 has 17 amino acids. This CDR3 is CASSLRLAVSSYNEQFF. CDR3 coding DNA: TGTGCCAGCAGCCTGAGACTAGCGGTTAGCTCCTACAATGAGCAGTTCTTC.

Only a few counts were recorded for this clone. Written as DNA, the CDR3 is TGTGCCAGCAGCGCGACTAGCGATCGCTACAATGAGCAGTTCTTC. The encoded protein is CASSATSDRYNEQFF. V and J are TRBV7-2 and TRBJ2-1, with TRBD2 matching over 8 bases. The CDR3 has 15 amino acids. CDR1 and CDR2 from the germline V gene are SGHTA and FQGNSA. Trimming at V came to 5 bases and at J to 3 bases, leaving 6 bases not matched to a gene.

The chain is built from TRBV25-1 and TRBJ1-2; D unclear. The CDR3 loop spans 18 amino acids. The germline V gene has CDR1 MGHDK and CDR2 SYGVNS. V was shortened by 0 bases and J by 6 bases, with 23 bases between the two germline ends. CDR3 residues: CASSEYRPRIPRGHGYTF. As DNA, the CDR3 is TGTGCCAGCAGTGAATATCGGCCACGGATCCCCCGCGGGCATGGCTACACCTTC.

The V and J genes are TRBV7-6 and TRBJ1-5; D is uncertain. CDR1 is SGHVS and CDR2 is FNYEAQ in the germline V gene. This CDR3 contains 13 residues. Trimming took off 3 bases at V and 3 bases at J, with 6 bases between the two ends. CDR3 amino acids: CASSLSTNQPQHF. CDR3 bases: TGTGCCAGCAGCTTGAGCACCAATCAGCCCCAGCATTTT.

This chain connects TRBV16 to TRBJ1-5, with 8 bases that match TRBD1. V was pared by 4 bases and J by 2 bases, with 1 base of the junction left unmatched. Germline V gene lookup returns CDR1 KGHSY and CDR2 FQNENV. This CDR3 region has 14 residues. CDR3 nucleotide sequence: TGTGCCAGCAGCCCGGACAGGGGCAATCAGCCCCAGCATTTT. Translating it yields CASSPDRGNQPQHF.

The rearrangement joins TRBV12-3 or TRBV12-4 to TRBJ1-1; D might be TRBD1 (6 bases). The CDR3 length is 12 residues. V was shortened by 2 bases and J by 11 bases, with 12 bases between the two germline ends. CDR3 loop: CASSLSWDKAFF. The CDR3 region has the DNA TGTGCCAGCAGTTTAAGTTGGGACAAGGCTTTCTTT.

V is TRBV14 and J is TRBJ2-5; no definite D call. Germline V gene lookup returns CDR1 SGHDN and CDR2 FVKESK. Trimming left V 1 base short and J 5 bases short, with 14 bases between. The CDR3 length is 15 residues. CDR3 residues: CASSQGDHVRETQYF. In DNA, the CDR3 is TGTGCCAGCAGCCAAGGAGACCATGTCAGGGAGACCCAGTACTTC.

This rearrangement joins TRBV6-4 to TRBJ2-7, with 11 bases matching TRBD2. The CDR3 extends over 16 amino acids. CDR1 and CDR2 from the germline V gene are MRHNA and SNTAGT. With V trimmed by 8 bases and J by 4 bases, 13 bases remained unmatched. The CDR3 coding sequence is TGTGCCAGCGGACGGAAACTAGCGGGAGAACGGTACGAGCAGTACTTC. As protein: CASGRKLAGERYEQYF.

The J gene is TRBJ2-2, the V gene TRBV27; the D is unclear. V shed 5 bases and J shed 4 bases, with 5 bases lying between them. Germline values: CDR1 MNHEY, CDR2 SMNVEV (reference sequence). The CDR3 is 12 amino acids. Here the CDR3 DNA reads TGTGCCAGCAGTCAAATCACCGGGGAGCTGTTTTTT. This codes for CASSQITGELFF.

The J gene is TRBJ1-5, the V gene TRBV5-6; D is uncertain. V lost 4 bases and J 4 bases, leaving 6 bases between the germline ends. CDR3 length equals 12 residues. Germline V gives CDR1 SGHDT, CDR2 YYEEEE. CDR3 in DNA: TGTGCCAGCAGCCAAAATAATCAGCCCCAGCATTTT. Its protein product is CASSQNNQPQHF.

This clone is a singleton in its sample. The CDR3 DNA is TGTGCCAGTACGGCAGGGGGCTGGACTGAAGCTTTCTTT. Protein sequence: CASTAGGWTEAFF. The chain links TRBV19 to TRBJ1-1, with 8 bases that match TRBD1. This CDR3 spans 13 amino acids. CDR1 and CDR2 (germline): LNHDA, SQIVND (reference sequence). Trimming took 7 bases from V and 5 from J; bases not matched to a gene: 6.

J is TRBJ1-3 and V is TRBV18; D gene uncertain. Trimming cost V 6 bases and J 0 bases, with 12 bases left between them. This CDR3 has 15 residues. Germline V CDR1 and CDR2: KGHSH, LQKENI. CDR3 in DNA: TGTGCCAGCTCCCCTTCGGTGAGCTCTGGAAACACCATATATTTT. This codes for CASSPSVSSGNTIYF.

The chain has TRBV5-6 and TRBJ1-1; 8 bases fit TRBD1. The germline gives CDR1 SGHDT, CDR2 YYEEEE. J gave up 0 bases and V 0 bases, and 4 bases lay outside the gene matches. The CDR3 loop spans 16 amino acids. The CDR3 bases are TGTGCCAGCAGCTTGGACAGGGGGGCGATGAACACTGAAGCTTTCTTT. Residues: CASSLDRGAMNTEAFF.

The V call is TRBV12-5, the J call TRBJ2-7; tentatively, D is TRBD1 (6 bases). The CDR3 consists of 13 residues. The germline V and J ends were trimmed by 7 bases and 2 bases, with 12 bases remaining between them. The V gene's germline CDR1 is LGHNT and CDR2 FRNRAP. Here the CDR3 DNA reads TGTGCTAGTGTCTCCGGACAGACCTACGAGCAGTACTTC. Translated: CASVSGQTYEQYF. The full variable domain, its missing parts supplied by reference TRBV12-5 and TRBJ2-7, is DARVTQTPRHKVTEMGQEVTMRCQPILGHNTVFWYRQTMMQGLELLAYFRNRAPLDDSGMPKDRFSAEMPDATLATLKIQPSEPRDSAVYFCASVSGQTYEQYFGPGTRLTVT.

CDR3 in amino acids: CASSYSRRDGFSYNEQFF. CDR3 DNA sequence: TGTGCCAGCAGTTACTCCAGGCGAGATGGTTTCTCCTACAATGAGCAGTTCTTC. V gene TRBV6-2 or TRBV6-3 combines with J gene TRBJ2-1; D is ambiguous. The germline V and J ends were trimmed by 0 bases and 0 bases, with 15 bases remaining between them. CDR1 MNHEY and CDR2 SVGEGT come from the germline V gene. The CDR3 totals 18 residues.

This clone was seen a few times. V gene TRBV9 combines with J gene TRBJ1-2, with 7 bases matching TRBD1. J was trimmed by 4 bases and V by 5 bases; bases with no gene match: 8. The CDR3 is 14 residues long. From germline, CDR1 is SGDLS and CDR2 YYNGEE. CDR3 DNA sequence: TGTGCCAGCAGTCCGACAGGGACCATCTATGGCTACACCTTC. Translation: CASSPTGTIYGYTF. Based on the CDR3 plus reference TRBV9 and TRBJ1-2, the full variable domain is DSGVTQTPKHLITATGQRVTLRCSPRSGDLSVYWYQQSLDQGLQFLIQYYNGEERAKGNILERFSAQQFPDLHSELNLSSLELGDSALYFCASSPTGTIYGYTFGSGTRLTVV.

The CDR3 spells CASSQGLAFETQYF. DNA of the CDR3: TGTGCCAGCAGCCAAGGACTAGCTTTTGAGACCCAGTACTTC. This sequence joins TRBV3-1 (or the pseudogene TRBV3-2) and TRBJ2-5, with 7 bases fitting TRBD2. V trimming: 1 base; J trimming: 5 bases; junction bases outside the gene matches: 4. The CDR3 extends over 14 amino acids. CDR1 and CDR2 (germline): LGHDT, YNNKEL (reference sequence).

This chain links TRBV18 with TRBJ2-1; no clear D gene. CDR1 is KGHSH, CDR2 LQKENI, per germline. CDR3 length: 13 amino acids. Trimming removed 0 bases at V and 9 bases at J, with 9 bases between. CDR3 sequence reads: CASSPPILGEQFF. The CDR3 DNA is TGTGCCAGCTCACCACCTATCCTAGGTGAGCAGTTCTTC. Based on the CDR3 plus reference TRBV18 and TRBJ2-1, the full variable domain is NAGVMQNPRHLVRRRGQEARLRCSPMKGHSHVYWYRQLPEEGLKFMVYLQKENIIDESGMPKERFSAEFPKEGPSILRIQQVVRGDSAAYFCASSPPILGEQFFGPGTRLTVL.

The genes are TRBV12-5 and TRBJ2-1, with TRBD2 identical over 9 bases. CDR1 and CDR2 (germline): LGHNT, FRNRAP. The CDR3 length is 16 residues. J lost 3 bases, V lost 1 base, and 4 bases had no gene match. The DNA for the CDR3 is TGTGCTAGTGGTTTGGGCGGGGGGGCTTTCTACAATGAGCAGTTCTTC. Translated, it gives CASGLGGGAFYNEQFF.

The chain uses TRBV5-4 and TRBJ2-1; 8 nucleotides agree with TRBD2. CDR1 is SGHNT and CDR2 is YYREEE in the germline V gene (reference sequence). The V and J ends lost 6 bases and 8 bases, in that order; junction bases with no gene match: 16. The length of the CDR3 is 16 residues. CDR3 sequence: CASIGPDGTSQDEQFF. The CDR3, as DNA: TGTGCCAGCATCGGTCCCGATGGGACTAGTCAGGATGAGCAGTTCTTC.

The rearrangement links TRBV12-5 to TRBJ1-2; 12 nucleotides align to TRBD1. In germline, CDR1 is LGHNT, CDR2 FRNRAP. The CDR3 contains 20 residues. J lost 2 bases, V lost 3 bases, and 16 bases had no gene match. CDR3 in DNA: TGTGCTAGTGGTTTCCATACACTAGGGGACAGGGGGCGATCCAACTATGGCTACACCTTC. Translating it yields CASGFHTLGDRGRSNYGYTF.

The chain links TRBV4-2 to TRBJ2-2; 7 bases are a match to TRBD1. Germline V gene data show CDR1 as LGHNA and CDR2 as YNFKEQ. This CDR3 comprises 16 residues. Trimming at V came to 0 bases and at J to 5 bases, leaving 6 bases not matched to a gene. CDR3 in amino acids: CASSQEVGGRTGELFF. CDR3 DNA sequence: TGTGCCAGCAGCCAAGAGGTAGGGGGCAGGACCGGGGAGCTGTTTTTT.

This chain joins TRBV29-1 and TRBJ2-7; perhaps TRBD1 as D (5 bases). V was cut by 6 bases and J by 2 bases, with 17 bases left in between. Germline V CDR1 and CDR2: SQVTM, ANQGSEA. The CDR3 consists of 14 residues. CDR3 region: CSVGQGYGAYEQYF. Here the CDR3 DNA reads TGCAGCGTCGGGCAGGGATATGGGGCCTACGAGCAGTACTTC.

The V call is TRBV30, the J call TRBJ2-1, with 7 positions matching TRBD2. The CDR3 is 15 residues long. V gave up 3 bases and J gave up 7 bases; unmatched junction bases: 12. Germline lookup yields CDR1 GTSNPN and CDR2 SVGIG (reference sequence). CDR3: CAWRPDWGGVNEQFF. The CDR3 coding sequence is TGTGCCTGGAGGCCGGACTGGGGGGGAGTTAATGAGCAGTTCTTC.